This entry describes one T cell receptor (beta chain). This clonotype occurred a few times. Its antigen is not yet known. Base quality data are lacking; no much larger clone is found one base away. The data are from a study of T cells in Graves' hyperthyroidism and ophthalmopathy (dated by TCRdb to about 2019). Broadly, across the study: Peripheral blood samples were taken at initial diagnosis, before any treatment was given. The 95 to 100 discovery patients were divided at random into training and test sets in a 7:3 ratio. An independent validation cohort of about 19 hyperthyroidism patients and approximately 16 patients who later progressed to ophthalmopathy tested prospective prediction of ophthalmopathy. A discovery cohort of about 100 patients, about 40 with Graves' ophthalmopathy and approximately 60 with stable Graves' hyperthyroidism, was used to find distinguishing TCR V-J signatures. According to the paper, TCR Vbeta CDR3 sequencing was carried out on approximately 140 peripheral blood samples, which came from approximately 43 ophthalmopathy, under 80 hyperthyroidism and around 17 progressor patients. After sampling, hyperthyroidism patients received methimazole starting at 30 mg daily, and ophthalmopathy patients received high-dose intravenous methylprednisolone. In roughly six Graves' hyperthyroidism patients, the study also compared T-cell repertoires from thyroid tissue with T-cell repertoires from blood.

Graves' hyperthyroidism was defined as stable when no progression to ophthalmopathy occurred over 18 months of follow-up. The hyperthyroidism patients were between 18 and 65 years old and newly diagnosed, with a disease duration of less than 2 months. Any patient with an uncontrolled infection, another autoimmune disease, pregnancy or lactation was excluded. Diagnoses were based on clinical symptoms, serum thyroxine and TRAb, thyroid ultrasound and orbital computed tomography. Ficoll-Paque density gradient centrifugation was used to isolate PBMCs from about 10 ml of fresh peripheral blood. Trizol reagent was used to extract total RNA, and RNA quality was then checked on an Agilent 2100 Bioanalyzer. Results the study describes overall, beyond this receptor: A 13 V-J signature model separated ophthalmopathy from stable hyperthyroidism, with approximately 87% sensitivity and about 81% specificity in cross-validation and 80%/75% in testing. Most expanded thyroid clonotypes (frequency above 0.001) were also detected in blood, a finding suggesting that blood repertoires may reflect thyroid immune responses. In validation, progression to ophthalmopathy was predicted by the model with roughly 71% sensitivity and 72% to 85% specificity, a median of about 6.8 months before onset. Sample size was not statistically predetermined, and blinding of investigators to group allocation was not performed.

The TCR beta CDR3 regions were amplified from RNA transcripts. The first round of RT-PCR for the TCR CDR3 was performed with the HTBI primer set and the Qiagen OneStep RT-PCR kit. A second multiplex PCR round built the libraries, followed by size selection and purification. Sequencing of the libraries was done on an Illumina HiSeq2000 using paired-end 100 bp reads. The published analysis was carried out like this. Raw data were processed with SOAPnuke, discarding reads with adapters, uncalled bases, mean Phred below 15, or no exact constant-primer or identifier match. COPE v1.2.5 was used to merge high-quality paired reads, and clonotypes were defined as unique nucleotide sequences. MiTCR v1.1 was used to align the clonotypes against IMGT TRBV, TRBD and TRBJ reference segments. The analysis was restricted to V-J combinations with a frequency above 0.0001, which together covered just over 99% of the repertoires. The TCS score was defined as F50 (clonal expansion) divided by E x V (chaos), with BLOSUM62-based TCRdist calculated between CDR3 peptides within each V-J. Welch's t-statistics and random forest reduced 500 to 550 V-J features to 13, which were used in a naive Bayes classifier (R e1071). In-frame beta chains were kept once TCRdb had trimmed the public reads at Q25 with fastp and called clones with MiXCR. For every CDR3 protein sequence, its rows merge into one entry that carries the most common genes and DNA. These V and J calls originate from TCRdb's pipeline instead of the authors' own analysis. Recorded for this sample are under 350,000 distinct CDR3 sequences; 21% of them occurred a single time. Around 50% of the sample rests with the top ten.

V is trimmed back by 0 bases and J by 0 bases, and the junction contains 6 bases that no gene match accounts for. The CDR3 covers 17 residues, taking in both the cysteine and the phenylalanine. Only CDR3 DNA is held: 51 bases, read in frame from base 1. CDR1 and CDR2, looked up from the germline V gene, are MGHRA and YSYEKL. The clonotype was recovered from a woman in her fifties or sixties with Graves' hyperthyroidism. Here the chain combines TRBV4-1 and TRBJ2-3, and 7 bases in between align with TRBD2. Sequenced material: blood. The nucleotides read TGCGCCAGCAGCCAAGATGGGGGACTATTTAGCACAGATACGCAGTATTTT. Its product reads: CASSQDGGLFSTDTQYF.